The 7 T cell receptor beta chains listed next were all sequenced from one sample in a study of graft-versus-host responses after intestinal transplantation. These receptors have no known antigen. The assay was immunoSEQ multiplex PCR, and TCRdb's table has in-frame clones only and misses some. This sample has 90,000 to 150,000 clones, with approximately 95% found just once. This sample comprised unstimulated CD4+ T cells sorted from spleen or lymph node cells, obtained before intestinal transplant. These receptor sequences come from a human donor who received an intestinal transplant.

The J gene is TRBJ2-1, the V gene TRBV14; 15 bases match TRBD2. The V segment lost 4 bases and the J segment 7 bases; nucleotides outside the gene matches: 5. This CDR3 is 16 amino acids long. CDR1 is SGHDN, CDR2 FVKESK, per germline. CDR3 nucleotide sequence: TGTGCCAGCAGCCGTACCGGGACTAGCGGGAGGAATGAGCAGTTCTTC. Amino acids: CASSRTGTSGRNEQFF.

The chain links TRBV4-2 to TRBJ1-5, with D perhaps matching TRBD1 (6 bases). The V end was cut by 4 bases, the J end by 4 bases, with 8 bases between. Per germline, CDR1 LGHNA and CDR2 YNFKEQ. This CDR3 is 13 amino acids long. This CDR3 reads CASSRQENQPQHF. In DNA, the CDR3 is TGTGCCAGCAGCCGACAGGAGAATCAGCCCCAGCATTTT.

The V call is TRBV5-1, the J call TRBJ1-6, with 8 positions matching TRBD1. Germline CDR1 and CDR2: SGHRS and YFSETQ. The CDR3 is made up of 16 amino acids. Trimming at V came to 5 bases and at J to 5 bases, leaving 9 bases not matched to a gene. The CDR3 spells CASSLLTGDNNSPLHF. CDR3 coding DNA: TGCGCCAGCAGTCTACTGACAGGGGATAATAATTCACCCCTCCACTTT. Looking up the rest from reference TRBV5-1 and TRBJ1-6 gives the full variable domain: KAGVTQTPRYLIKTRGQQVTLSCSPISGHRSVSWYQQTPGQGLQFLFEYFSETQRNKGNFPGRFSGRQFSNSRSEMNVSTLELGDSALYLCASSLLTGDNNSPLHFGNGTRLTVT.

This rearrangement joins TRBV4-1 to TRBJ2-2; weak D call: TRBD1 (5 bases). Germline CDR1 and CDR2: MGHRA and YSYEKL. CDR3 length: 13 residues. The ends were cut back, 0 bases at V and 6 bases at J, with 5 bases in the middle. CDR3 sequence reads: CASSQDRAGELFF. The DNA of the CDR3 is TGCGCCAGCAGCCAAGACAGGGCCGGGGAGCTGTTTTTT.

DNA for the CDR3: TGCGCCAGCAGCTTGGTGGATGGGGCCCCCAATGGCTACACCTTC. Translation gives CASSLVDGAPNGYTF. The rearrangement uses TRBV5-1 and TRBJ1-2; tentative D call: TRBD1 (5 bases). Trimming removed 0 bases at V and 6 bases at J, with 15 bases between. Germline CDR1 reads SGHRS; CDR2 reads YFSETQ. The CDR3 runs to 15 residues.

For the CDR3, the DNA is TGTGCCTGGACCCAAGGAGTGCTTTACGAGCAGTACTTC. Translating it yields CAWTQGVLYEQYF. The rearrangement uses TRBV30 and TRBJ2-7; D remains unclear. The germline V gene encodes CDR1 GTSNPN and CDR2 SVGIG (reference sequence). Trimming stripped 4 bases from V and 4 bases from J, with 14 bases between. The CDR3 totals 13 residues.

CDR3 loop: CASSYSGQGRREQYF. CDR3 DNA: TGTGCCAGCAGTTACTCGGGACAGGGAAGGCGCGAGCAGTACTTC. The rearrangement uses TRBV2 and TRBJ2-7, with 9 bases that match TRBD1. Trimming removed 5 bases from V and 6 bases from J; junction bases left unmatched: 11. Germline CDR1 reads SNHLY; CDR2 reads FYNNEI. The CDR3 consists of 15 residues.